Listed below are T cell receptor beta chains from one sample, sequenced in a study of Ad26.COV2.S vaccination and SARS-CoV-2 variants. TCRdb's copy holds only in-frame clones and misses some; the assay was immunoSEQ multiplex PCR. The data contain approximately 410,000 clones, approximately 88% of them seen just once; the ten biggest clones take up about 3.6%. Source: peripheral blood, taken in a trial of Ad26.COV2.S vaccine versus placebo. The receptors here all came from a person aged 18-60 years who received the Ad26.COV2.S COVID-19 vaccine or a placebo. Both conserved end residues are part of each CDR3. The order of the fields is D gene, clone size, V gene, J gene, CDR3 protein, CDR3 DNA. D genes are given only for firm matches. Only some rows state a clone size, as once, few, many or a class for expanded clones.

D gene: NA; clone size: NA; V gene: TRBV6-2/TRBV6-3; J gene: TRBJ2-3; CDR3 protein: CASSLQGKADTQYF; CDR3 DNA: TGTGCCAGCAGTCTACAGGGCAAGGCAGATACGCAGTATTTT
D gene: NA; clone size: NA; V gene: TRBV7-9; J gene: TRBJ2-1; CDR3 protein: CASSLDYNEQFF; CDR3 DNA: TGTGCCAGCAGCTTAGATTACAATGAGCAGTTCTTC
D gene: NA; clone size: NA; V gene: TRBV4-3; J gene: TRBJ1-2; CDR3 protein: CASTSDLAGRYGYTF; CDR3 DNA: TGCGCCAGCACGTCCGACCTGGCAGGGAGATATGGCTACACCTTC
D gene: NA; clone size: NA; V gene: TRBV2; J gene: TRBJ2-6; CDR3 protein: CASKITGANVLTF; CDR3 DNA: TGTGCCAGCAAGATCACTGGGGCCAACGTCCTGACTTTC
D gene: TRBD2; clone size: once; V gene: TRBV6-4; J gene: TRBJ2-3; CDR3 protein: CASSGTSGGPTDTQYF; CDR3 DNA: TGTGCCAGCAGTGGGACTAGCGGGGGCCCAACAGATACGCAGTATTTT
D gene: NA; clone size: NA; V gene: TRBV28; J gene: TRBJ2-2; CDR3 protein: CASNLVGGGTGELFF; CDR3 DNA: TGTGCCAGCAACTTAGTGGGAGGAGGCACCGGGGAGCTGTTTTTT
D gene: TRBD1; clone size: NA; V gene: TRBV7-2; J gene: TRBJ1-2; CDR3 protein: CASSLAGTESNYGYTF; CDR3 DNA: TGTGCCAGCAGCTTAGCGGGGACAGAGAGTAACTATGGCTACACCTTC
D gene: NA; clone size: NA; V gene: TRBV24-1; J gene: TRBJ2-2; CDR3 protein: CATRGGGPGPTGELFF; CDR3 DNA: TGTGCCACCAGAGGGGGAGGCCCAGGGCCCACCGGGGAGCTGTTTTTT
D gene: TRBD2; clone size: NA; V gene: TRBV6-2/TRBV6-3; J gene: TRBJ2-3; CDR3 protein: CASSFKAGGTDTQYF; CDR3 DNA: TGTGCCAGCAGTTTCAAAGCGGGGGGAACAGATACGCAGTATTTT
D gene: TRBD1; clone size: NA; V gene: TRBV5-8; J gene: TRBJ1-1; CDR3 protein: CASSLGTGGTFGTEAFF; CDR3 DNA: TGTGCCAGCAGCTTAGGGACAGGGGGCACCTTTGGGACTGAAGCTTTCTTT
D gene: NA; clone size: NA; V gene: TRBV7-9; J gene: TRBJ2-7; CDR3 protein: CASSPGFNEQYF; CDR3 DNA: TGTGCCAGCAGCCCTGGCTTCAACGAGCAGTACTTC
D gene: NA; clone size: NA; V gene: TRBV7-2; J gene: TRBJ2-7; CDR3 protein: CASSLALGSPYEQYF; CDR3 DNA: TGTGCCAGCAGCTTAGCCCTGGGTTCCCCCTACGAGCAGTACTTC